This T cell receptor beta chain emerged from a study of T cells expressing NK-cell markers. Study in general: Sequencing covered eight donors, seven HCMV-seropositive and one seronegative.

TCR beta libraries carry UMIs added by 5'RACE template switching. Using the 5' RACE reads, TCRdb records one entry per CDR3 protein without DNA. The sample table sets out about 390,000 distinct CDR3 sequences. Germline values: CDR1 SGHNT, CDR2 YENEEA. The CDR3 is 16 amino acids. With regard to this clonotype: The antigen is not known.

Overall study results and limits: In about six donors, dominant CD3+CD56+NKG2C+ clonotypes ranked among the top 10 CD8+ clonotypes.

This chain connects TRBV11-3 to TRBJ2-3; TCRdb calls TRBD2, which cannot be checked without DNA. This receptor was obtained from a woman between 45 and 60 years old in good health. Sequenced sample: blood T cells: a sorted CD56 or NKG2C T cell subset, CD4+ or CD8+ T cells, or bulk PBMC T cells (not recorded which). CDR3 residues: CASSSLKSGSGDTQYF.